The sequence of this T cell receptor beta chain was determined in a study of brain T cells in children with intractable seizures. The study's findings and limits: Pre- and post-surgery blood differed in depth, so pre-surgery absences may be undersampling.

Sequencing was performed with immunoSEQ multiplex PCR; in TCRdb, only in-frame clones are kept and a portion is missing. The table records about 64,000 clones, about 96% of them present only once. The V gene's germline CDR1 is LGHDT and CDR2 YNNKEL (reference sequence). The CDR3 covers 15 residues. Unmatched junction bases numbered 4, after V lost 1 base and J lost 2 bases. Only cases whose brain tissue showed the highest T cell transcript signatures were sequenced. Before surgery, patients took at least one anti-epileptic drug. This clone was detected once. Its matching antigen is unknown. The sequence derives from a boy under three years old with focal cortical dysplasia and intractable seizures. The V and J genes are TRBV3-1 (or the pseudogene TRBV3-2) and TRBJ2-7, with TRBD1 identical over 8 bases. This specimen consisted of peripheral blood, obtained at surgery. The CDR3 DNA follows: TGTGCCAGCAGCCAAGGGGGACAGGCAACCTACGAGCAGTACTTC. Residues: CASSQGGQATYEQYF.